This T cell receptor (beta chain) is drawn from a study of blood T cell repertoires in COVID-19. Study context: Researchers got acute and convalescent COVID-19 samples from the United States, Italy and Spain.

V was clipped by 5 bases and J by 3 bases, with 10 bases between them. This CDR3 has 13 residues. The germline gives CDR1 MNHEY, CDR2 SVGAGI. Original handling: How many nucleated cells were present was estimated from reference gene primer amplification. The method was immunoSEQ multiplex PCR; TCRdb's version includes in-frame clones alone and lacks a portion of them. V and J calls and clone size follow that table, whereas D and trimming were derived from the DNA. The repertoire includes more than 250,000 clones, roughly 90% of them detected once, and approximately 6.5% sits in the top ten. The genes are TRBV6-5 and TRBJ1-2, with D perhaps TRBD1 (6 bases). Sequencing was performed on peripheral blood. This TCR was recovered from a man aged 18 to 30 who had recovered from COVID-19. The CDR3 is CASSPDRHYGYTF. The CDR3 bases are TGTGCCAGCAGTCCGGACAGACACTATGGCTACACCTTC.